The T cell receptor (beta chain) under discussion was sequenced for a study of T cells after posttransplantation cyclophosphamide. Study conclusions and caveats: After PTCy, TRB diversity resembled that of CNI/methotrexate controls.

Profiling relied on immunoSEQ multiplex PCR, and the TCRdb table lists in-frame clones only, not all of them. The profile shows 15,000 to 20,000 clones, about 85% of them singletons. Methotrexate plus calcineurin inhibitor accompanied controls' myeloablative marrow transplants; sampling was 1 year later. With regard to this clone: Its cognate antigen is unknown.

CDR3 length: 14 residues. Trimming removed 0 bases at V and 2 bases at J, with 9 bases between. CDR1 and CDR2 (germline): SGDLS, YYNGEE. This specimen was PBMCs, taken after allogeneic stem cell transplant with calcineurin inhibitor and methotrexate. The clonotype was recovered from a female patient between 18 and 35 years old who received an allogeneic stem cell transplant from an unrelated donor, was CMV-positive, and had acute and chronic GVHD. Some T cells may originate from the graft donor. The rearrangement links TRBV9 to TRBJ2-7, with a possible D match to TRBD1 (5 bases). CDR3 in DNA: TGTGCCAGCAGCGTAGGTAGCAGGGCCTACGAGCAGTACTTC. Its protein is CASSVGSRAYEQYF.